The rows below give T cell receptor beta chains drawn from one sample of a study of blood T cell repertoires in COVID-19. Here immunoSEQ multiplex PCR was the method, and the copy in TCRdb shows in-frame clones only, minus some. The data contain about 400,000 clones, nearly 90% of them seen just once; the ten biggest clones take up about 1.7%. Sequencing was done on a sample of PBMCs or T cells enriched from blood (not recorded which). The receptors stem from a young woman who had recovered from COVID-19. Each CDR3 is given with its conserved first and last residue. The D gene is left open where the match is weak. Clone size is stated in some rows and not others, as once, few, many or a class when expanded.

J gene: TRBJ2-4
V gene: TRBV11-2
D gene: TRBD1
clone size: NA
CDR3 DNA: TGTGCCAGCAGCTTAGGGACAGGCCTAGCCAAAAACATTCAGTACTTC
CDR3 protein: CASSLGTGLAKNIQYF

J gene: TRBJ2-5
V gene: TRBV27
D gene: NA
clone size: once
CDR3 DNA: TGTGCCAGCAAGACTAGACAAGAGACCCAGTACTTC
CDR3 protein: CASKTRQETQYF

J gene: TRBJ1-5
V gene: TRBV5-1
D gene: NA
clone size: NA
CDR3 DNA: TGCGCCAGCAGCTTGGATCCGACAGGTGGGTATCAGCCCCAGCATTTT
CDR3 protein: CASSLDPTGGYQPQHF

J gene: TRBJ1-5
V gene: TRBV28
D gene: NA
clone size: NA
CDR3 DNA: TGTGCCAGCAAAGGTACGGGAAACCATCAGCCCCAGCATTTT
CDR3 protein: CASKGTGNHQPQHF

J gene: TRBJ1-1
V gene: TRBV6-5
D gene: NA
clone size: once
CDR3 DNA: TGTGCCAGCAGTTACGATTCGGTTCGAGGCACTGAAGCTTTCTTT
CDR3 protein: CASSYDSVRGTEAFF

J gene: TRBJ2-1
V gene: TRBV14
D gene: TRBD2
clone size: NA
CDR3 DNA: TGTGCCAGCAGCCCAGCCGGGACTAGCGGGGCCTACAATGAGCAGTTCTTC
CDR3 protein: CASSPAGTSGAYNEQFF

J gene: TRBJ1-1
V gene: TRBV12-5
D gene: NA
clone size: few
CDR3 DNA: TGTGCTAGTGGTTTGAGGTTTGGGGGGGCTGAAGCTTTCTTT
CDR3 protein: CASGLRFGGAEAFF

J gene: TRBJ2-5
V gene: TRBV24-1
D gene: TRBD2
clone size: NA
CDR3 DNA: TGTGCCACCAGTGCTGAAACTAGCGGGAGTGGGGAGACCCAGTACTTC
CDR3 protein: CATSAETSGSGETQYF

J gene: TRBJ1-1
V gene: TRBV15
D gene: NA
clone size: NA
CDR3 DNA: TGTGCCACCAGCAGAGATCCGCGGGGAGTTGAAGCTTTCTTT
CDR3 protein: CATSRDPRGVEAFF

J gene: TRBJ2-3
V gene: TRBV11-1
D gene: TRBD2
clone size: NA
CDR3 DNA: TGTGCCAGCAGCAAGATACTAGCGGGAGTGAGAGATACGCAGTATTTT
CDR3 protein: CASSKILAGVRDTQYF

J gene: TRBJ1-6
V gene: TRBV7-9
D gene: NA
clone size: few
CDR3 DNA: TGTGCCAGCAGCCCTAGCCCTAATTCACCCCTCCACTTT
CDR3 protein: CASSPSPNSPLHF

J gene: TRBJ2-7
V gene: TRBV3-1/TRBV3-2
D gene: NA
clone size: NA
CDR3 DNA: TGTGCCAGCAGCCAAGGGTTTAGCGCCGCCTACGAGCAGTACTTC
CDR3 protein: CASSQGFSAAYEQYF

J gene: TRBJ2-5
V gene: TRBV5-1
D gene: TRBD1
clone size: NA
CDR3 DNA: TGCGCCAGCGCCGGAACAGGGGTCGAGACCCAGTACTTC
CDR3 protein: CASAGTGVETQYF

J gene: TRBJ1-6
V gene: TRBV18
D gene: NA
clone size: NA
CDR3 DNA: TGTGCCAGCTCACCATACACAGGAATTAATTCACCCCTCCACTTT
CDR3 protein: CASSPYTGINSPLHF

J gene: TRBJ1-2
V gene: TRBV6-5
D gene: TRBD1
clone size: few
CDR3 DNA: TGTGCCAGCAGAAGGACAGGGCTCCATGGCTACACCTTC
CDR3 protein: CASRRTGLHGYTF

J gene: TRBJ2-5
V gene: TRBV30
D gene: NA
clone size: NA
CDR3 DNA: TGTGCCTGGAGCGCCATGAGGTCGGGGGAGACCCAGTACTTC
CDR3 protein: CAWSAMRSGETQYF

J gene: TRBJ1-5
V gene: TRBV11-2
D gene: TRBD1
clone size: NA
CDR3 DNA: TGTGCCAGCAGCCGGACAGGGCCCCATCAGCCCCAGCATTTT
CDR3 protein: CASSRTGPHQPQHF

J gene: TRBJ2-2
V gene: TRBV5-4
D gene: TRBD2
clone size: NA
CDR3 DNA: TGTGCCAGCAGCTCCGGGACTAGCGGGAGGGCCACCGGGGAGCTGTTTTTT
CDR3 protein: CASSSGTSGRATGELFF

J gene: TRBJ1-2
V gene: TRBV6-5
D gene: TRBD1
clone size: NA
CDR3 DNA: TGTGCCAGCAGTTACCTGACAGGGGGCGCGGACTATGGCTACACCTTC
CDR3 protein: CASSYLTGGADYGYTF

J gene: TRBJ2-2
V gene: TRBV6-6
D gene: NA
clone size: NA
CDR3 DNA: TGTGCCAGCAGACAAATAGGGGAGCTGTTTTTT
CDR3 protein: CASRQIGELFF

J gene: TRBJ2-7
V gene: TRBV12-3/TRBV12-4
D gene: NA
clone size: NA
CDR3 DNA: TGTGCCAGCAGTTTTAGAGGAGTCTACGAGCAGTACTTC
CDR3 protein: CASSFRGVYEQYF

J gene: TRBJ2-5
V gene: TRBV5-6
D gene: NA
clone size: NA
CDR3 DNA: TGTGCCAGCAGCTTGGGGGACTCCATGATCGGACAGTACTTC
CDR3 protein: CASSLGDSMIGQYF

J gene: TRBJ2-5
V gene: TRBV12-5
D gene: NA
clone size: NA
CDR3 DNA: TGTGCTAGTGGTGGGGGGGCGGAGACCCAGTACTTC
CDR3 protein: CASGGGAETQYF

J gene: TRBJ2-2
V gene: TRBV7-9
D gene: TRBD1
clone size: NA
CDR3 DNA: TGTGCCAGCAGGAACAACCGGGGACAGGGGCTTATCGGGGAGCTGTTTTTT
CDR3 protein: CASRNNRGQGLIGELFF

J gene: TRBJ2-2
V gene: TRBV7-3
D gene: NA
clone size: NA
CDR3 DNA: TGTGCCAGCAGCCCCGGAGGGGGCCTAAACACCGGGGAGCTGTTTTTT
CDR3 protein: CASSPGGGLNTGELFF

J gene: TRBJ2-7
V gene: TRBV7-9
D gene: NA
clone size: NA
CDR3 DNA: TGTGCCAGCAGCTTAGCGGGGAGTCGGAATTACGAGCAGTACTTC
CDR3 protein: CASSLAGSRNYEQYF

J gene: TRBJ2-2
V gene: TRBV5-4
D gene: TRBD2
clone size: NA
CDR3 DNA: TGTGCCAGCAGCTTGGGGACTAGCGGGAGTCAAGGGGAGCTGTTTTTT
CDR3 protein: CASSLGTSGSQGELFF

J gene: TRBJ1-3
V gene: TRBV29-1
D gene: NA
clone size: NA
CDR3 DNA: TGCAGCGCGACAAGTATCTCTGGAAACACCATATATTTT
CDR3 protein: CSATSISGNTIYF

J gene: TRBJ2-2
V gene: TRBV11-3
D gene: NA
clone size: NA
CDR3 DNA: TGTGCCAGCCTGACCCCAACCGGGACAACGAACACCGGGGAGCTGTTTTTT
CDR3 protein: CASLTPTGTTNTGELFF

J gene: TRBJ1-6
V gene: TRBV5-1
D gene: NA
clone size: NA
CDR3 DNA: TGCGCCAGCAGCTTGCGGCCGGGAGGGAGTAATTCACCCCTCCACTTT
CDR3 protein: CASSLRPGGSNSPLHF

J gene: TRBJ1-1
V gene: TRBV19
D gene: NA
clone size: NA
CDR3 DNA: TGTGCCAGTAGTATTCGTCAGCCAGGGAGGGCTTTCTTT
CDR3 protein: CASSIRQPGRAFF

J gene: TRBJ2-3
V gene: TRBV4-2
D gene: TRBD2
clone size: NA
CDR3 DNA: TGTGCCAGCAGACAAGCGTCCGGGGGGGCCGTCGCAGATACGCAGTATTTT
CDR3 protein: CASRQASGGAVADTQYF

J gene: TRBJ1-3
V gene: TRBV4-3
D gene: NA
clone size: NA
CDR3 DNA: TGCGCCAGCAGGGACTCGGAGGTCGACACCATATATTTT
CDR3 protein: CASRDSEVDTIYF

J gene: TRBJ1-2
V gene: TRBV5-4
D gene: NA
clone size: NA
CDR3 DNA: TGTGCCAGCAGCTTTGGTGGGAGTTCATATGGCTACACCTTC
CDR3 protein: CASSFGGSSYGYTF

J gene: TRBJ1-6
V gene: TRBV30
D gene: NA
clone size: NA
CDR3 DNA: TGTGCCTGGAGTCGCCAGGGCAATTCACCCCTCCACTTT
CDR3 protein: CAWSRQGNSPLHF

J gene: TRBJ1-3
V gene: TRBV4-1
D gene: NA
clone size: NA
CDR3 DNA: TGCGCCAGCAGCCAAGTGATTCGGGGGGCATTAGGAAACACCATATATTTT
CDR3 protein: CASSQVIRGALGNTIYF

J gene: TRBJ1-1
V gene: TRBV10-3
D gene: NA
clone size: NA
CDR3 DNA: TGTGCCCCTCCCGGCGGGGAGCAGGAAGCTTTCTTT
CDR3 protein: CAPPGGEQEAFF

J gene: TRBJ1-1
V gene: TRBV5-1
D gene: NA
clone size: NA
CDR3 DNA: TGCGCCAGCAGCTTGCGTGGCGGTGATACTGAAGCTTTCTTT
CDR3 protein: CASSLRGGDTEAFF

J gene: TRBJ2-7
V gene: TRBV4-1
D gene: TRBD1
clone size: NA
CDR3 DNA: TGCGCCAGCAGCCAAGCGGGACAGGGAATTTCCTACGAGCAGTACTTC
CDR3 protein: CASSQAGQGISYEQYF